This T cell receptor (beta chain) is drawn from a study of T cells in Graves' hyperthyroidism and ophthalmopathy. Authors of the study amplified TCR beta CDR3 regions from RNA transcripts. Researchers ran a first-round RT-PCR on the TCR CDR3 using the HTBI primer set. A single record per CDR3 protein comes from TCRdb applying MiXCR to the multiplex PCR reads. The sample consists of 370,000 or so distinct CDR3 sequences, 15% to 19% of them appearing once. V was shortened by 7 bases and J by 4 bases, with 30 bases between the two germline ends. The CDR3 runs 19 residues. Blood from later-ophthalmopathy patients was taken at first hyperthyroidism diagnosis. This clonotype has at least ten counts.

Sequenced: blood. This receptor was identified in a young woman with Graves' hyperthyroidism that later progressed to Graves' ophthalmopathy. The V call is TRBV12-3 or TRBV12-4, the J call TRBJ2-3; tentative D call: TRBD2 (6 bases). CDR3 amino acids: CASTSGGEWTLVPPDTQYF. CDR3 DNA sequence: TGTGCCAGCACCTCCGGAGGGGAATGGACCCTGGTTCCCCCAGATACGCAGTATTTT.